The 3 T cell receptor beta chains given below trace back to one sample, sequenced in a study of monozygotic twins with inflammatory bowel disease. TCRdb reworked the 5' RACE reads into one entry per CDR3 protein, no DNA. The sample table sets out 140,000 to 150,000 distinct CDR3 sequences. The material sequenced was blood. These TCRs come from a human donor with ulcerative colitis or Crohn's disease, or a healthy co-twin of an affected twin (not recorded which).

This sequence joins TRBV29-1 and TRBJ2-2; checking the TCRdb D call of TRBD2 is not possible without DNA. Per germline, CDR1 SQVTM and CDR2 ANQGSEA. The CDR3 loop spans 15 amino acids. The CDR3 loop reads CSVGELAGGGGELFF.

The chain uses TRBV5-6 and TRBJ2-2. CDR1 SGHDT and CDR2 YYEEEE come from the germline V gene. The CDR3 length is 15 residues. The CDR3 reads CASSLAVYNTGELFF.

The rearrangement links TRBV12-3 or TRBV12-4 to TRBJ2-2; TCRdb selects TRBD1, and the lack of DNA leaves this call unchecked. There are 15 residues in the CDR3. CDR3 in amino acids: CASTSRIRGTGELFF.